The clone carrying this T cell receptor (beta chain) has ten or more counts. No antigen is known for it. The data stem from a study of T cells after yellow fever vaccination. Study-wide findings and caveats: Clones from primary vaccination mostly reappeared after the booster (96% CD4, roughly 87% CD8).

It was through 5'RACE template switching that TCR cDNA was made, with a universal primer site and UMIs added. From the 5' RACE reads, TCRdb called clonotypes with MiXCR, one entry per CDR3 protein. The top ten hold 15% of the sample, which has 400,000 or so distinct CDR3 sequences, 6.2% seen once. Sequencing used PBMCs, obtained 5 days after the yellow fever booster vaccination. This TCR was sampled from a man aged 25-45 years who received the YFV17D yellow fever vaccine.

CDR3 DNA sequence: TGTGCCAGCAGTTCCGGGACTAGCGGCAAAGAGACCCAGTACTTC. It codes for CASSSGTSGKETQYF. The rearrangement links TRBV12-3 or TRBV12-4 to TRBJ2-5, with TRBD2 matching over 11 bases. J gave up 3 bases and V 4 bases, and 4 bases lay outside the gene matches. The CDR3 contains 15 residues.